The 24 T cell receptor beta chains presented below share a single source sample, sequenced in a study of blood T cell repertoires in COVID-19. The protocol was immunoSEQ multiplex PCR, while the TCRdb copy is restricted to in-frame clones and leaves out a portion. The profile shows about 85,000 clones, around 90% of them singletons. The sample consisted of peripheral blood. The receptors come from a human donor with active COVID-19. The donor label of this sample is uncertain.

The V and J genes are TRBV5-8 and TRBJ2-3; 8 bases agree with TRBD2. Germline V CDR1 and CDR2: SGHTS, YDEGEE. With V trimmed by 3 bases and J by 1 base, 13 bases remained unmatched. The CDR3 sequence is 18 residues long. CDR3 sequence (DNA): TGTGCCAGCAGCTCGACTAGCGCCAGCCCCTCTCGCACAGATACGCAGTATTTT. Translating it yields CASSSTSASPSRTDTQYF.

The J gene is TRBJ2-1, the V gene TRBV7-3; D is possibly TRBD1 (6 bases). CDR1 is SGHTA and CDR2 is FQGTGA in the germline V gene. The V gene lost 5 bases and the J gene lost 0 bases, with 11 bases spanning the gap. The CDR3 length is 15 residues. As DNA, the CDR3 is TGTGCCAGCAGCCCCGTAGGGGGCTCCTACAATGAGCAGTTCTTC. Its translation: CASSPVGGSYNEQFF.

This chain links TRBV5-4 with TRBJ1-4, with TRBD1 matching over 7 bases. The CDR3 loop spans 14 amino acids. Germline assignment: CDR1 SGHNT and CDR2 YYREEE (reference sequence). V lost 1 base and J lost 8; bases outside the gene matches: 5. The CDR3 spells CASSLRQGGEKLFF. The CDR3 coding sequence is TGTGCCAGCAGCTTGCGGCAGGGGGGCGAAAAACTGTTTTTT.

The chain employs TRBV7-9 and TRBJ1-2; 7 bases agree with TRBD1. CDR1 SEHNR and CDR2 FQNEAQ come from the germline V gene (reference sequence). The CDR3 consists of 14 residues. V lost 6 bases and J lost 5; bases outside the gene matches: 9. This CDR3 is CASSFGQESYGYTF. CDR3 coding DNA: TGTGCCAGCAGTTTTGGACAGGAATCGTATGGCTACACCTTC.

This clone was detected once. The chain employs TRBV28 and TRBJ2-7; no reliable D call. Germline CDR1 is MDHEN and CDR2 is SYDVKM. Deletions cut 4 bases from V and 5 bases from J, with 12 bases between. This CDR3 spans 13 amino acids. The CDR3: CASSSQEVDEQYF. The CDR3 DNA reads as TGTGCCAGCAGTTCCCAGGAAGTGGACGAGCAGTACTTC. Using reference TRBV28 and TRBJ2-7 for the parts outside the CDR3, the full variable domain is DVKVTQSSRYLVKRTGEKVFLECVQDMDHENMFWYRQDPGLGLRLIYFSYDVKMKEKGDIPEGYSVSREKKERFSLILESASTNQTSMYLCASSSQEVDEQYFGPGTRLTVT.

The chain uses TRBV11-2 and TRBJ1-1, with D tentatively TRBD1 (6 bases). This CDR3 is built from 15 residues. Trimming removed 5 bases at V and 1 base at J, with 14 bases between. Germline V gene lookup returns CDR1 SGHAT and CDR2 FQNNGV. The CDR3 sequence: CASSPRQAKNTEAFF. The CDR3 nucleotides are TGTGCCAGCAGCCCCCGACAGGCTAAGAACACTGAAGCTTTCTTT.

About this clone: The junction and the germline gene differ at one end; a read error may be behind it. The chain couples TRBV4-1 to TRBJ2-7; tentative D call: TRBD2 (7 bases). The germline CDR1 and CDR2 sequences are MGHRA and YSYEKL. The CDR3 is 19 residues long. The CDR3 DNA reads TGCCCCAGCAGCCAAGATATCTGGGGGGCGCTGGGGGGGGTACACGAGCAGTACTTC. Protein product: CPSSQDIWGALGGVHEQYF.

V and J are TRBV11-2 and TRBJ2-3; D is unresolved. The CDR3 totals 12 residues. With 6 bases removed from V and 4 bases from J, the gap between germline ends came to 8 bases. The germline CDR1 and CDR2 sequences are SGHAT and FQNNGV. DNA for the CDR3: TGTGCCAGCAGTGGGCCCGCAGATACGCAGTATTTT. This gives the protein CASSGPADTQYF.

This clone was recorded a few times. The J gene is TRBJ1-5, the V gene TRBV27; TRBD1 might be the D (5 bases). Germline CDR1 MNHEY, CDR2 SMNVEV (reference sequence). The CDR3 is 15 amino acids. V shed 1 base and J shed 4 bases, with 11 bases lying between them. The CDR3 protein is CASSLWGGGNQPQHF. The CDR3 DNA follows: TGTGCCAGCAGTTTATGGGGTGGGGGGAATCAGCCCCAGCATTTT.

The V and J genes are TRBV7-3 and TRBJ2-7; weak D call: TRBD2 (6 bases). Trimming removed 2 bases from V and 2 bases from J, with 7 bases in between. The germline gives CDR1 SGHTA, CDR2 FQGTGA. The CDR3 sequence is 13 residues long. In nucleotides, the CDR3 is TGTGCCAGCAGCTTATGGGGGGCCTACGAGCAGTACTTC. Protein: CASSLWGAYEQYF.

The chain carries TRBV19 and TRBJ1-4, with 7 bases that match TRBD1. The CDR3 has 14 residues. With V trimmed by 5 bases and J by 5 bases, 5 bases remained unmatched. Germline assignment: CDR1 LNHDA and CDR2 SQIVND (reference sequence). The CDR3 region has the DNA TGTGCCAGTAGTGTGACAGGGTCAAATGAAAAACTGTTTTTT. The encoded protein is CASSVTGSNEKLFF.

The chain recombines TRBV9 with TRBJ2-1, with TRBD2 matching over 10 bases. This CDR3 is 16 amino acids long. In germline, CDR1 is SGDLS, CDR2 YYNGEE. The junction had 8 bases not matched to a gene; V was cut back by 0 bases and J by 8 bases. This CDR3 is CASSVDVAGGRHEQFF. DNA for the CDR3: TGTGCCAGCAGCGTAGACGTAGCGGGGGGCAGACATGAGCAGTTCTTC.

Only a few counts were recorded for this clone. The chain combines TRBV6-2 or TRBV6-3 with TRBJ2-2; no clear D. This CDR3 has 12 residues. Germline-derived CDR1 and CDR2 are MNHEY and SVGEGT. Trimming cost V 4 bases and J 5 bases, with 5 bases left between them. CDR3 sequence (DNA): TGTGCCAGCAGTTTTTTAACCGGGGAGCTGTTTTTT. It codes for CASSFLTGELFF.

V and J are TRBV24-1 and TRBJ1-2; a possible D gene is TRBD1 (6 bases). V was pared by 1 base and J by 4 bases, with 9 bases between. The CDR3 is 14 residues long. The germline gives CDR1 KGHDR, CDR2 SFDVKD. The CDR3, as DNA: TGTGCCACCAGTGATTTCGACAGGAGCTATGGCTACACCTTC. Its protein product is CATSDFDRSYGYTF.

The chain recombines TRBV6-4 with TRBJ2-3, with D uncertain. V was clipped by 5 bases and J by 2 bases, with 17 bases between them. Germline-derived CDR1 and CDR2 are MRHNA and SNTAGT. The CDR3 is made up of 16 amino acids. The CDR3 spells CASSPTPLSITDTQYF. As DNA, the CDR3 is TGTGCCAGCAGTCCCACCCCTTTAAGCATCACAGATACGCAGTATTTT.

The CDR3 loop reads CATSDLRGGSYEQYF. CDR3 bases: TGTGCCACCAGTGATTTACGCGGGGGCAGTTACGAGCAGTACTTC. V is TRBV24-1 and J is TRBJ2-7, with D possibly matching TRBD2 (7 bases). The ends were cut back, 1 base at V and 4 bases at J, with 13 bases in the middle. The germline gives CDR1 KGHDR, CDR2 SFDVKD. This CDR3 has 15 residues.

V is TRBV5-1 and J is TRBJ2-1; 12 nucleotides align to TRBD2. J gave up 9 bases and V 3 bases, and 10 bases lay outside the gene matches. The CDR3 is 16 amino acids. Germline V gene data show CDR1 as SGHRS and CDR2 as YFSETQ. CDR3 residues: CASSYGGLAGGFEQFF. The CDR3 DNA reads TGCGCCAGCAGCTATGGAGGTCTAGCGGGGGGGTTTGAGCAGTTCTTC.

CDR3 loop: CASSFPDRASYEQYF. The CDR3 DNA reads TGTGCCAGCAGCTTTCCGGACAGGGCGTCCTACGAGCAGTACTTC. The rearrangement uses TRBV7-2 and TRBJ2-7; TRBD1 matches at 8 bases. There are 15 residues in the CDR3. V lost 3 bases to trimming and J lost 1 base; unmatched junction nucleotides: 5. The V gene's germline CDR1 is SGHTA and CDR2 FQGNSA.

The chain couples TRBV7-9 to TRBJ2-7, with a tentative D call TRBD2 (6 bases). The CDR3 extends over 12 amino acids. The germline V gene has CDR1 SEHNR and CDR2 FQNEAQ (reference sequence). The V end was cut by 3 bases, the J end by 7 bases, with 10 bases between. CDR3 nucleotides: TGTGCCAGCAGCTTTTGGGGGGAAGAGCAGTACTTC. It encodes CASSFWGEEQYF.

This chain links TRBV5-1 with TRBJ1-2; 8 bases align to TRBD1. Germline-derived CDR1 and CDR2 are SGHRS and YFSETQ. CDR3 length equals 14 residues. V lost 5 bases to trimming and J lost 1 base; unmatched junction nucleotides: 4. The CDR3 nucleotides read TGCGCCAGCAGACCGACAGGGGATAACTATGGCTACACCTTC. Its protein is CASRPTGDNYGYTF. Full variable domain (missing parts from reference TRBV5-1 and TRBJ1-2): KAGVTQTPRYLIKTRGQQVTLSCSPISGHRSVSWYQQTPGQGLQFLFEYFSETQRNKGNFPGRFSGRQFSNSRSEMNVSTLELGDSALYLCASRPTGDNYGYTFGSGTRLTVV.

The chain employs TRBV4-3 and TRBJ2-1, with TRBD1 matching over 9 bases. Germline values: CDR1 LGHNA, CDR2 YSLEER. The V segment lost 0 bases and the J segment 7 bases; nucleotides outside the gene matches: 10. The CDR3 covers 17 residues. DNA for the CDR3: TGCGCCAGCAGCCAAGAGTGGGACAGGGCTTTTTGGAATGAGCAGTTCTTC. Protein: CASSQEWDRAFWNEQFF.

The chain has TRBV28 and TRBJ1-2; 7 nucleotides agree with TRBD1. The germline V gene has CDR1 MDHEN and CDR2 SYDVKM. There are 15 residues in the CDR3. Germline trimming cut 2 bases from V and 4 bases from J; bases unmatched to any gene: 7. The CDR3 DNA reads TGTGCCAGCAGTTTAAGGACAGGCCATAGCTATGGCTACACCTTC. Amino acids: CASSLRTGHSYGYTF.

V and J are TRBV5-1 and TRBJ2-5, with TRBD1 matching over 10 bases. The CDR3 spans 16 residues. The J segment lost 0 bases and the V segment lost 2 bases, leaving 4 bases of the junction unmatched. Germline lookup yields CDR1 SGHRS and CDR2 YFSETQ. CDR3 protein: CASSFKTGGYQETQYF. The CDR3 nucleotides read TGCGCCAGCAGCTTCAAGACAGGGGGCTACCAAGAGACCCAGTACTTC.

The chain employs TRBV24-1 and TRBJ2-1, with 9 bases lining up with TRBD2. Germline V lookup: CDR1 KGHDR, CDR2 SFDVKD. This CDR3 has 16 amino acids. With V trimmed by 5 bases and J by 2 bases, 6 bases remained unmatched. CDR3: CATSGRLADPYNEQFF. The CDR3 DNA reads TGTGCCACCAGTGGTCGACTAGCGGACCCCTACAATGAGCAGTTCTTC.